This T cell receptor beta chain was captured in a study of PD-L1 blockade in urothelial cancer. As for the study in general: Previous chemotherapy exposure amounted to 0 to 3 regimens for patients. The analyses of blood took place 3 weeks (second dose) and 6 weeks after treatment start.

Produced via immunoSEQ multiplex PCR; TCRdb's table is partial and in-frame only. Found here are roughly 77,000 clones, less than 90% of them singletons; the top ten hold roughly 9.2%. The CDR3 runs to 15 residues. V lost 0 bases, J lost 2 bases, and 8 bases lay in between. Germline assignment: CDR1 LNHNV and CDR2 YYDKDF (reference sequence). This clone has a single count. Its antigen is currently unknown. Time point described: pretreatment peripheral blood. Locally advanced or metastatic urothelial carcinoma affected all patients. Broader study findings: Tumor-linked clones in blood grew more by 3 weeks in durable-benefit patients.

The sequencing used PBMCs, collected around atezolizumab (anti-PD-L1) treatment. This clonotype originated in a woman in her seventies with urothelial cancer. J is TRBJ2-1 and V is TRBV15; D unclear. The CDR3 loop is CATSRDPGPYNEQFF. The CDR3 DNA is TGTGCCACCAGCAGAGACCCAGGCCCCTACAATGAGCAGTTCTTC. The full variable domain, completed using reference TRBV15 and TRBJ2-1, is DAMVIQNPRYQVTQFGKPVTLSCSQTLNHNVMYWYQQKSSQAPKLLFHYYDKDFNNEADTPDNFQSRRPNTSFCFLDIRSPGLGDTAMYLCATSRDPGPYNEQFFGPGTRLTVL.